These 4 T cell receptor beta chains share one sample of origin, sequenced in a study of neurological immune-mediated disorders. The sample's time point: longitudinal time-point 3. Via MiXCR, TCRdb re-called the 5' RACE reads, giving one row per CDR3 protein. The table has more than 100,000 distinct CDR3 sequences, roughly 10% seen once; the top ten hold 2.5% to 4%. The sample taken for sequencing was PBMCs. These receptors were taken from a female donor with HTLV-1-associated myelopathy (HAM/TSP).

This clonotype was recorded a few times. The genes are TRBV5-1 and TRBJ2-5; the D gene is possibly TRBD2 (5 bases). V was shortened by 0 bases and J by 4 bases, with 13 bases between the two germline ends. This CDR3 is built from 15 residues. In germline, CDR1 is SGHRS, CDR2 YFSETQ. The CDR3 sequence is CASSLGRASGETQYF. The DNA of the CDR3 is TGCGCCAGCAGCTTGGGGCGGGCCTCGGGAGAGACCCAGTACTTC.

This clonotype has ten or more counts. The chain employs TRBV5-1 and TRBJ2-5, with D possibly matching TRBD1 (6 bases). Trimming pared 1 base from V and 5 bases from J, leaving 15 bases between. Germline CDR1 is SGHRS and CDR2 is YFSETQ. There are 15 residues in the CDR3. The CDR3 sequence is CASSLRGNLGETQYF. The CDR3 coding sequence is TGCGCCAGCAGCTTGAGGGGGAATTTAGGGGAGACCCAGTACTTC.

The chain couples TRBV4-2 to TRBJ1-5, with TRBD1 as a possible D gene (5 bases). Trimming took off 3 bases at V and 4 bases at J, with 13 bases between the two ends. Germline CDR1 LGHNA, CDR2 YNFKEQ. The CDR3 spans 15 residues. The CDR3 DNA sequence: TGTGCCAGCAGCCAGGGGGGGGAACGGAATCAGCCCCAGCATTTT. It codes for CASSQGGERNQPQHF.

The chain recombines TRBV12-3 or TRBV12-4 with TRBJ2-3; 9 nucleotides align to TRBD1. This CDR3 is built from 14 residues. V shed 9 bases and J 3 bases; nucleotides not matched to a gene: 7. The CDR3 region is CASMGQGMTDTQYF. In DNA, the CDR3 is TGTGCCAGTATGGGACAGGGTATGACAGATACGCAGTATTTT.